Presented here are 22 T cell receptor beta chains from one specimen sequenced in a study of CD4 T cells in relation to SARS-CoV-2 and coronaviruses. Repertoires were generated with immunoSEQ multiplex PCR, while TCRdb's copy carries only in-frame clones and drops some. The sample includes under 20,000 clones, around four fifths seen only once; the top ten take 15% to 20%. Unexposed donor CD4+ T cells date from about 2011-2018, before the COVID-19 pandemic. The cells were cultured for around ten days before CD4+ T cells were isolated. These receptors' targets are unknown. Sequenced material: CD4+ T cells from PBMCs, cultured in vitro. The receptors here all came from a human donor in good health.

The chain employs TRBV19 and TRBJ2-1; 9 bases map to TRBD2. Looked up from germline, CDR1 is LNHDA and CDR2 is SQIVND (reference sequence). With V trimmed by 5 bases and J by 9 bases, 11 bases remained unmatched. The CDR3 has 15 amino acids. CDR3 nucleotide sequence: TGTGCCAGTAGTGTCCCTCCGGGACTAGCTGGTGAGCAGTTCTTC. Its protein is CASSVPPGLAGEQFF.

V and J are TRBV3-1 (or the pseudogene TRBV3-2) and TRBJ1-2, with 11 bases that match TRBD1. The CDR3 covers 14 residues. Trimming cost V 6 bases and J 8 bases; bases outside gene matches: 8. Germline CDR1 reads LGHDT; CDR2 reads YNNKEL (reference sequence). The CDR3 reads CASRPSDRGRGYTF. Here the CDR3 DNA reads TGTGCCAGCAGACCCTCGGACAGGGGGCGAGGCTACACCTTC.

The chain carries TRBV10-3 and TRBJ1-2; the match to TRBD1 covers 12 bases. Germline V gene data show CDR1 as ENHRY and CDR2 as SYGVKD. With 3 bases clipped from V and 7 bases from J, the junction kept 15 bases outside the gene matches. This CDR3 has 18 amino acids. The CDR3 nucleotides read TGTGCCATCAGTGACTACCGGGACAGGGGGCAGACTGTCTCTGGCTACACCTTC. Its protein product is CAISDYRDRGQTVSGYTF.

The chain couples TRBV19 to TRBJ2-2; possibly TRBD2 for D (5 bases). Trimming removed 7 bases at V and 3 bases at J, with 12 bases between. Germline V gene sequence: CDR1 LNHDA, CDR2 SQIVND (reference sequence). The CDR3 has 14 residues. CDR3 in DNA: TGTGCCAGTATAGGGCTAGCTCACACCGGGGAGCTGTTTTTT. Protein sequence: CASIGLAHTGELFF.

J is TRBJ1-5 and V is TRBV18, with D hard to call. With 3 bases removed from V and 1 base from J, the gap between germline ends came to 10 bases. CDR1 is KGHSH and CDR2 is LQKENI in the germline V gene. The CDR3 covers 15 residues. DNA for the CDR3: TGTGCCAGCTCACCCGCGGGCAGAAGCAATCAGCCCCAGCATTTT. Its protein product is CASSPAGRSNQPQHF. Based on the CDR3 plus reference TRBV18 and TRBJ1-5, the full variable domain is NAGVMQNPRHLVRRRGQEARLRCSPMKGHSHVYWYRQLPEEGLKFMVYLQKENIIDESGMPKERFSAEFPKEGPSILRIQQVVRGDSAAYFCASSPAGRSNQPQHFGDGTRLSIL.

The chain uses TRBV10-1 and TRBJ2-7; 8 bases are a match to TRBD2. This CDR3 spans 19 amino acids. CDR1 is WNHNN, CDR2 SYGVQD, per germline (reference sequence). J lost 4 bases, V lost 0 bases, and 17 bases had no gene match. The CDR3 here is CASSESGGLHSGIIYEQYF. As DNA, the CDR3 is TGCGCCAGCAGTGAGTCCGGAGGGTTGCATAGCGGGATTATTTACGAGCAGTACTTC.

This chain connects TRBV14 to TRBJ2-2; D unclear. Between the trimmed V and J ends, which lost 2 bases and 6 bases, there was a span of 7 bases. Looked up from germline, CDR1 is SGHDN and CDR2 is FVKESK. The CDR3 consists of 13 residues. CDR3 sequence reads: CASSQLGPGELFF. The DNA for the CDR3 is TGTGCCAGCAGCCAATTAGGGCCCGGGGAGCTGTTTTTT. Complete variable domain (other parts from reference TRBV14 and TRBJ2-2): EAGVTQFPSHSVIEKGQTVTLRCDPISGHDNLYWYRRVMGKEIKFLLHFVKESKQDESGMPNNRFLAERTGGTYSTLKVQPAELEDSGVYFCASSQLGPGELFFGEGSRLTVL.

This chain joins TRBV5-1 and TRBJ2-5; the D gene is possibly TRBD1 (6 bases). The CDR3 has 14 residues. The germline V and J ends were trimmed by 4 bases and 0 bases, with 10 bases remaining between them. Germline V gene data show CDR1 as SGHRS and CDR2 as YFSETQ. CDR3 region: CASSGGQYQETQYF. The CDR3 DNA sequence: TGCGCCAGCAGCGGAGGACAGTACCAAGAGACCCAGTACTTC.

CDR3 coding DNA: TGTGCCAGCAGCTCTGTGAAGGTTATCTATGGCTACACCTTC. This codes for CASSSVKVIYGYTF. This chain joins TRBV11-2 and TRBJ1-2; D call uncertain. Per germline, CDR1 SGHAT and CDR2 FQNNGV. The CDR3 covers 14 residues. The germline V and J ends were trimmed by 4 bases and 4 bases, with 13 bases remaining between them.

This clone was detected only a few times. CDR3 in amino acids: CASTETSGSDTQYF. In DNA form, the CDR3 reads TGTGCCAGCACCGAGACTAGCGGGAGCGATACGCAGTATTTT. The chain couples TRBV6-6 to TRBJ2-3; 12 bases agree with TRBD2. CDR1 and CDR2 from the germline V gene are MNHNY and SVGAGI (reference sequence). The CDR3 sequence is 14 residues long. With 7 bases clipped from V and 6 bases from J, the junction kept 5 bases outside the gene matches.

The rearrangement joins TRBV28 to TRBJ1-2; a weak D match, TRBD1 (5 bases). CDR1 and CDR2 from the germline V gene are MDHEN and SYDVKM. The CDR3 has 13 residues. The V gene lost 2 bases and the J gene lost 8 bases, with 12 bases spanning the gap. This CDR3 reads CASSLRGSQGYTF. DNA of the CDR3: TGTGCCAGCAGTTTAAGGGGATCTCAAGGCTACACCTTC.

The table lists this clone with a few counts. V usage is TRBV9 and J usage is TRBJ1-3; D is undetermined. CDR3 size: 13 residues. Germline assignment: CDR1 SGDLS and CDR2 YYNGEE. V shed 2 bases and J shed 8 bases, with 11 bases lying between them. The DNA of the CDR3 is TGTGCCAGCAGCGTCCCGGGGAGGGACACCATATATTTT. This sequence encodes CASSVPGRDTIYF.

This clone was counted only a few times. J is TRBJ1-3 and V is TRBV30; D unresolved. Trimming removed 2 bases from V and 9 bases from J, with 17 bases in between. CDR1 and CDR2 from the germline V gene are GTSNPN and SVGIG (reference sequence). This CDR3 contains 14 residues. CDR3 amino acids: CAWSPGPQTRTIYF. CDR3 bases: TGTGCCTGGAGTCCCGGACCCCAGACGCGCACCATATATTTT.

The chain joins TRBV3-1 (or the pseudogene TRBV3-2) to TRBJ1-2; a possible D gene is TRBD1 (6 bases). V lost 4 bases and J 1 base, leaving 13 bases between the germline ends. Germline assignment: CDR1 LGHDT and CDR2 YNNKEL (reference sequence). CDR3 length: 15 residues. The CDR3 reads CASSLGGPLNYGYTF. Here the CDR3 DNA reads TGTGCCAGCAGCCTGGGGGGGCCACTTAACTATGGCTACACCTTC.

The rearrangement joins TRBV3-1 (or the pseudogene TRBV3-2) to TRBJ2-5; TRBD2 aligns across 8 bases. Germline V gene lookup returns CDR1 LGHDT and CDR2 YNNKEL (reference sequence). CDR3 length: 15 residues. V lost 5 bases, J lost 5 bases, and 10 bases stayed unmatched. The CDR3 DNA sequence: TGTGCCAGCAGCTCACCCTGGACTAGCATGGAGACCCAGTACTTC. Translation: CASSSPWTSMETQYF.

This clone has only one observation. This rearrangement joins TRBV30 to TRBJ1-1, with a tentative D call TRBD1 (6 bases). The CDR3 loop spans 15 amino acids. V lost 1 base, J lost 1 base, and 13 bases lay in between. Germline-derived CDR1 and CDR2 are GTSNPN and SVGIG (reference sequence). In DNA form, the CDR3 reads TGTGCCTGGAGTGATAACAGGGTGAGGAACACTGAAGCTTTCTTT. It codes for CAWSDNRVRNTEAFF.

This clone was seen a handful of times. The chain employs TRBV12-3 or TRBV12-4 and TRBJ1-1; no definite D call. The CDR3 sequence is 12 residues long. V lost 6 bases to trimming and J lost 4 bases, with 9 bases between them. The CDR3 is CASRDVGTEAFF. DNA of the CDR3: TGTGCCAGCAGGGACGTGGGCACTGAAGCTTTCTTT.

This clone occurred once. V and J are TRBV5-1 and TRBJ2-1; possibly TRBD2 for D (6 bases). Germline values: CDR1 SGHRS, CDR2 YFSETQ. CDR3 length: 16 amino acids. Trimming stripped 2 bases from V and 4 bases from J, with 16 bases between. The CDR3, as DNA: TGCGCCAGCAGCTTAGGAGGGTTACCGGGATACAATGAGCAGTTCTTC. It is translated as CASSLGGLPGYNEQFF. Combining the CDR3 with reference TRBV5-1 and TRBJ2-1 gives the whole variable domain KAGVTQTPRYLIKTRGQQVTLSCSPISGHRSVSWYQQTPGQGLQFLFEYFSETQRNKGNFPGRFSGRQFSNSRSEMNVSTLELGDSALYLCASSLGGLPGYNEQFFGPGTRLTVL.

The chain has TRBV24-1 and TRBJ2-2, with D possibly TRBD2 on 6 matching bases. The germline V gene encodes CDR1 KGHDR and CDR2 SFDVKD. This CDR3 contains 17 residues. V lost 3 bases, J lost 5 bases, and 18 bases lay in between. CDR3 region: CATSDVPGARGTGELFF. In DNA form, the CDR3 reads TGTGCCACCAGTGATGTCCCCGGGGCGCGGGGTACCGGGGAGCTGTTTTTT.

In nucleotides, the CDR3 is TGTGCCAGCAGCCATGAAGGGGTTCAAGAGACCCAGTACTTC. This codes for CASSHEGVQETQYF. The rearrangement joins TRBV3-1 (or the pseudogene TRBV3-2) to TRBJ2-5; D is possibly TRBD1 (5 bases). The CDR3 runs to 14 residues. Germline CDR1 is LGHDT and CDR2 is YNNKEL (reference sequence). V lost 3 bases and J lost 2, with 10 bases in between.

The rearrangement uses TRBV19 and TRBJ1-5; D unresolved. The CDR3 consists of 15 residues. CDR1 and CDR2 from the germline V gene are LNHDA and SQIVND (reference sequence). Trimming removed 7 bases from V and 5 bases from J, with 18 bases in between. CDR3 DNA sequence: TGTGCCAGTACATCGGCGGAGCGGATAGATCAGCCCCAGCATTTT. Translation gives CASTSAERIDQPQHF.

The chain uses TRBV7-8 and TRBJ2-1, with D possibly matching TRBD1 (7 bases). The V gene lost 1 base and the J gene lost 14 bases, with 27 bases spanning the gap. Germline V gene lookup returns CDR1 SGHVS and CDR2 FQNEAQ. This CDR3 spans 17 amino acids. The CDR3 loop is CASSLGYRGGSRLVKFF. In DNA, the CDR3 is TGTGCCAGCAGCTTAGGATACAGGGGAGGATCGAGACTAGTTAAGTTCTTC.